This entry is about one T cell receptor beta chain. Antigen unknown. Germline CDR1 and CDR2: GTSNPN and SVGIG (reference sequence). This CDR3 is built from 10 residues. Deletions cut 8 bases from V and 10 bases from J, with 9 bases between. These data originate in a study of CD8+ T cells in alopecia areata. Study-level background: Treated individuals took tofacitinib by mouth, 5 to 10 mg twice daily. Tofacitinib therapy took 6 to 18 months; 6 months off drug came after.

Study outcomes and limitations: Administration of tofacitinib significantly diminished scalp clonality and expanded CD8+ clones within the top 100.

Extracted RNA was reverse transcribed, and the resulting cDNA served as sequencing template. Profiling relied on immunoSEQ multiplex PCR, and the TCRdb table lists in-frame clones only, not all of them. The repertoire holds about 160,000 clones, about two thirds seen once, with roughly 0.99% in the top ten. Treatment in this sample: oral pan-JAK inhibitor, 5-10 mg twice daily. Peripheral blood and lesional scalp punch biopsies were taken from alopecia areata patients. The source of this sequence is a human donor with alopecia areata. The input for sequencing was CD4+ T cells sorted from blood, taken at week 4, from a patient treated with tofacitinib. The V call is TRBV30, the J call TRBJ1-6, with unresolved D. CDR3 DNA sequence: TGTGCCGTAAACAGATCACCCCTCCACTTT. Translated: CAVNRSPLHF.